This TCR beta chain is drawn from a study of cytomegalovirus exposure and HLA in healthy donors. Study context: The study's early data release held tens of millions of unique TCRs from HLA-typed donors. Of the donors genotyped, 300 to 500 in all, around 76% fell in the Caucasian-associated ancestry cluster.

PCR amplification relied on 60 Vbeta primers (plus 13 Jbeta primers). Libraries were prepared by immunoSEQ multiplex PCR; TCRdb keeps only in-frame clonotypes and omits some of them. The data contain under 75,000 clones, around 68% of them singletons. Germline V gene sequence: CDR1 MRHNA, CDR2 SNTAGT. CDR3 length: 14 amino acids. V was clipped by 6 bases and J by 1 base; unmatched bases: 3. A few counts support this clone. The sequencing sample was made of PBMCs. V and J are TRBV6-4 and TRBJ1-1; 9 bases are a match to TRBD1. This clonotype was obtained from a middle-aged man in good health and CMV-seropositive. The CDR3 DNA follows: TGTGCCAGCAGACTGGACAGGGGGAACACTGAAGCTTTCTTT. This encodes CASRLDRGNTEAFF.